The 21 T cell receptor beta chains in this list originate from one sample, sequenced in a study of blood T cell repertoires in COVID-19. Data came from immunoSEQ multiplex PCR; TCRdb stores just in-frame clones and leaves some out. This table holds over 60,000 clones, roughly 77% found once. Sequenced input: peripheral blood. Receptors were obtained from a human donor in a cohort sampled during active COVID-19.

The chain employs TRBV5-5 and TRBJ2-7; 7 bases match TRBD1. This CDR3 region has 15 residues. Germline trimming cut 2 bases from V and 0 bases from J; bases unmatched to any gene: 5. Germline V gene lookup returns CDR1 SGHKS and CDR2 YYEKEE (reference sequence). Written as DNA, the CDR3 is TGTGCCAGCAGCTTTCCAGGGGGTGGCTCCTACGAGCAGTACTTC. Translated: CASSFPGGGSYEQYF.

CDR3 bases: TGTGCCAGCAGCTTAGGAGCTCGGACAGGGCGGGGAGAGACCCAGTACTTC. This codes for CASSLGARTGRGETQYF. The rearrangement links TRBV7-7 to TRBJ2-5; 8 positions match TRBD1. This CDR3 has 17 residues. After removal of 1 base from V and 4 bases from J, the junction contained 11 bases not matched to a gene. Germline loops: CDR1 SSHAT, CDR2 FNYEAQ (reference sequence).

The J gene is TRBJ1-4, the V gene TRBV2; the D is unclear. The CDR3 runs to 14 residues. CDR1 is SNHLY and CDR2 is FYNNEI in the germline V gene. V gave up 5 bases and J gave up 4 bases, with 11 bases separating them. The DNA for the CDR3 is TGTGCCAGCAGTCCGGGAGACGGTAATGAAAAACTGTTTTTT. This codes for CASSPGDGNEKLFF.

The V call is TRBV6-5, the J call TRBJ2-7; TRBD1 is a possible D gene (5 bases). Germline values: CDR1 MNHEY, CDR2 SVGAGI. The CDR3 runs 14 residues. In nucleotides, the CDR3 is TGTGTCGATGAGAATGGGGCGGTCACCTACGAGCAGTACTTC. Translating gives CVDENGAVTYEQYF.

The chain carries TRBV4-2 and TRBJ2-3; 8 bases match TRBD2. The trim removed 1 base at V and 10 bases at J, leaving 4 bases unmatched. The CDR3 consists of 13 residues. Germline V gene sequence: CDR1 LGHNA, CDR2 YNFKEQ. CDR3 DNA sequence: TGTGCCAGCAGCCAAGGACAGCGGGAGCCGCAGTATTTT. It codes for CASSQGQREPQYF.

The CDR3 DNA sequence: TGTGCCAGCAGCCCCGAGGGCTTAAATAACTATGGCTACACCTTC. Translating it yields CASSPEGLNNYGYTF. The chain is built from TRBV4-2 and TRBJ1-2; D unresolved. CDR3 length: 15 residues. V was trimmed by 4 bases and J by 1 base, leaving 13 bases between them. Germline lookup yields CDR1 LGHNA and CDR2 YNFKEQ.

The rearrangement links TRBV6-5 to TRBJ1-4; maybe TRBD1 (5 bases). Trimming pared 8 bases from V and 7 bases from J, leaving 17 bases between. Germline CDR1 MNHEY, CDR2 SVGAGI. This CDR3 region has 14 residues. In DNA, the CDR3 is TGTGCCAGCTCCCAAGGAGGGGTTGCTGAAAAACTGTTTTTT. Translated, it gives CASSQGGVAEKLFF.

DNA for the CDR3: TGTGCCAGCTCCCGAGGGCTTGGGGAGACCCAGTACTTC. This sequence encodes CASSRGLGETQYF. This rearrangement joins TRBV18 to TRBJ2-5; D is possibly TRBD2 (5 bases). Between the trimmed V and J ends, which lost 6 bases and 5 bases, there was a span of 13 bases. The CDR3 spans 13 residues. Per the germline V gene, CDR1 is KGHSH and CDR2 is LQKENI.

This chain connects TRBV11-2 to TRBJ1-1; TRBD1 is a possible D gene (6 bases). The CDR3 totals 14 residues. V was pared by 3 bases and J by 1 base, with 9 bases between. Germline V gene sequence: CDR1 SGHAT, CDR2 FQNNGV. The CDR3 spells CASSLGTPNTEAFF. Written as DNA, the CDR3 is TGTGCCAGCAGCTTGGGGACACCGAACACTGAAGCTTTCTTT.

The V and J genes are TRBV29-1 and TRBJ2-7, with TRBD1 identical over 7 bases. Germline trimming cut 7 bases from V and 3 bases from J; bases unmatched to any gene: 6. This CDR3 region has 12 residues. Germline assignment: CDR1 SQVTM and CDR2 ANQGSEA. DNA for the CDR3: TGCAGCGCCCGGGACAGATACTACGAGCAGTACTTC. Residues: CSARDRYYEQYF.

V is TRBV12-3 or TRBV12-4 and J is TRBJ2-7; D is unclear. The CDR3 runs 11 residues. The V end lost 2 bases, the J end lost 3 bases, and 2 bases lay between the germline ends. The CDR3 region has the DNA TGTGCCAGCAGTTTATACTACGAGCAGTACTTC. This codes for CASSLYYEQYF.

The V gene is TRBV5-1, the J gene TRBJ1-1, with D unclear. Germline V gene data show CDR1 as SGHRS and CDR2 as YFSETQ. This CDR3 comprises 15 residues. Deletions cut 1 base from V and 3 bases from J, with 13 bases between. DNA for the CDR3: TGCGCCAGCAGCTTGTTCCCAGGTCCGGACACTGAAGCTTTCTTT. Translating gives CASSLFPGPDTEAFF.

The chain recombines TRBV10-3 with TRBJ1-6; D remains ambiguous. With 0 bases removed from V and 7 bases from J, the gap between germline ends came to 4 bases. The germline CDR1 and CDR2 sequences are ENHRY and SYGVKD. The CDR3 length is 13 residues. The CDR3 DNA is TGTGCCATCAGTGAGTCGGAGAATTCACCCCTCCACTTT. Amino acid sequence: CAISESENSPLHF.

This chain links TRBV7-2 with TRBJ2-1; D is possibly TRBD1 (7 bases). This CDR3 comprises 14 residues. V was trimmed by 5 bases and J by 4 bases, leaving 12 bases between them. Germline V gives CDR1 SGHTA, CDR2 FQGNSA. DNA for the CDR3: TGTGCCAGCAGCGCGGGACAGTGGTACAATGAGCAGTTCTTC. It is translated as CASSAGQWYNEQFF.

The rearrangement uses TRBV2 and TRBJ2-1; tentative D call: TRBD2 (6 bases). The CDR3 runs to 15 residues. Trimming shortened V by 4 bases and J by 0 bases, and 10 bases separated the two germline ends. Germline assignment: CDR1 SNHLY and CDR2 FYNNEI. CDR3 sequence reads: CASSARESSYNEQFF. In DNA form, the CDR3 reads TGTGCCAGCAGTGCCCGGGAGAGCTCCTACAATGAGCAGTTCTTC. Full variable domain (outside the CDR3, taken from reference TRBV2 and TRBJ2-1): EPEVTQTPSHQVTQMGQEVILRCVPISNHLYFYWYRQILGQKVEFLVSFYNNEISEKSEIFDDQFSVERPDGSNFTLKIRSTKLEDSAMYFCASSARESSYNEQFFGPGTRLTVL.

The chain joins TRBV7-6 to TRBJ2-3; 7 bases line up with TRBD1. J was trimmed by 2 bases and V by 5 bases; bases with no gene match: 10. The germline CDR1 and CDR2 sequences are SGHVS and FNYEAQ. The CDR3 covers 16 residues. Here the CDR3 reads CASSRTGTANTDTQYF. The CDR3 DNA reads TGTGCCAGCAGCCGAACCGGGACAGCGAACACAGATACGCAGTATTTT.

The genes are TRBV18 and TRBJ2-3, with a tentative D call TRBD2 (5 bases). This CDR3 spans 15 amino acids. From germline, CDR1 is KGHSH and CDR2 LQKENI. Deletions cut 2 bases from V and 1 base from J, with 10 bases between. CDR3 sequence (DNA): TGTGCCAGCTCACCAAAAGGACTCCGCACAGATACGCAGTATTTT. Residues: CASSPKGLRTDTQYF.

The CDR3: CASSYSAGTTDTQYF. The CDR3 DNA reads as TGTGCCAGCAGTTACTCGGCGGGGACTACAGATACGCAGTATTTT. The gene calls are TRBV6-5 and TRBJ2-3; D perhaps matches TRBD2 (6 bases). Looked up from germline, CDR1 is MNHEY and CDR2 is SVGAGI. The V end was cut by 0 bases, the J end by 3 bases, with 10 bases between. The CDR3 has 15 amino acids.

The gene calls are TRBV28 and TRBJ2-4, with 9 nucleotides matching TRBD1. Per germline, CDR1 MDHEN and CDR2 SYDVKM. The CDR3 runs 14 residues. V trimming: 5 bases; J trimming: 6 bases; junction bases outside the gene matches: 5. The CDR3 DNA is TGTGCCAGCAGTCAAGACAGGGGGGTAAACATTCAGTACTTC. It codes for CASSQDRGVNIQYF.

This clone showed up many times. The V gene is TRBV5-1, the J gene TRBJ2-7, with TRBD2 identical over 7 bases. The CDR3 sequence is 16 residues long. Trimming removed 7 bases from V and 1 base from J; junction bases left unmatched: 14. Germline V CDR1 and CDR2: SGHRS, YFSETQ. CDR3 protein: CASRTSLGGSSYEQYF. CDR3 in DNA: TGCGCCAGCCGGACGTCCCTGGGCGGGAGTTCCTACGAGCAGTACTTC.

The CDR3 nucleotides are TGCGCCAGCAGCTTGGAGCAGGGTGAAGCTTTCTTT. The encoded protein is CASSLEQGEAFF. This chain links TRBV5-1 with TRBJ1-1; tentatively, D is TRBD1 (5 bases). CDR1 is SGHRS and CDR2 is YFSETQ in the germline V gene. V lost 0 bases and J lost 7, with 7 bases in between. CDR3 size: 12 residues.